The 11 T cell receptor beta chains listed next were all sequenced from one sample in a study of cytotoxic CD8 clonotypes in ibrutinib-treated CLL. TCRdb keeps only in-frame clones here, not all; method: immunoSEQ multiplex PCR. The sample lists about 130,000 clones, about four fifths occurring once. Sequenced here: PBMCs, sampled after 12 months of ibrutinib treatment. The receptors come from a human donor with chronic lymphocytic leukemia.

The CDR3 DNA sequence: TGTGCCAGCAGTGAGGTCCCGACAGGCTCTAACTATGGCTACACCTTC. Amino acids: CASSEVPTGSNYGYTF. The rearrangement links TRBV2 to TRBJ1-2, with a weak D call TRBD1 (6 bases). The CDR3 is 16 residues long. Germline V gene data show CDR1 as SNHLY and CDR2 as FYNNEI. The ends were cut back, 3 bases at V and 0 bases at J, with 14 bases in the middle.

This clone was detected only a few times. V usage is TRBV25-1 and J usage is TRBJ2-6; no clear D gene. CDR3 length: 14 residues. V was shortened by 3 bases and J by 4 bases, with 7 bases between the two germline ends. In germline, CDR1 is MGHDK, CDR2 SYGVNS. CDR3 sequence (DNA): TGTGCCAGCAGTGATCCATCAGGGGCCAACGTCCTGACTTTC. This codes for CASSDPSGANVLTF.

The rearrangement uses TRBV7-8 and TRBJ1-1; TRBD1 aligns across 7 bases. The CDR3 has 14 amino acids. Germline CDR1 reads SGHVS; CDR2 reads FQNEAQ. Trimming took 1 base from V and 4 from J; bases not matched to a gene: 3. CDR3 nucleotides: TGTGCCAGCAGCTTAGAGGGGGCGTCCACTGAAGCTTTCTTT. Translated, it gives CASSLEGASTEAFF. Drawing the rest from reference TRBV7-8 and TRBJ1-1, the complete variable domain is GAGVSQSPRYKVAKRGQDVALRCDPISGHVSLFWYQQALGQGPEFLTYFQNEAQLDKSGLPSDRFFAERPEGSVSTLKIQRTQQEDSAVYLCASSLEGASTEAFFGQGTRLTVV.

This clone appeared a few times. The CDR3 sequence: CASSVADTQYF. CDR3 coding DNA: TGTGCCAGCTCCGTGGCGGATACGCAGTATTTT. The V and J genes are TRBV11-1 and TRBJ2-3; D is ambiguous. The CDR3 sequence is 11 residues long. CDR1 and CDR2 (germline): SGHAT, FQDESV (reference sequence). V was cut by 8 bases and J by 6 bases, with 9 bases left in between. The whole variable domain, remainder taken from reference TRBV11-1 and TRBJ2-3, is EAEVAQSPRYKITEKSQAVAFWCDPISGHATLYWYRQILGQGPELLVQFQDESVVDDSQLPKDRFSAERLKGVDSTLKIQPAELGDSAMYLCASSVADTQYFGPGTRLTVL.

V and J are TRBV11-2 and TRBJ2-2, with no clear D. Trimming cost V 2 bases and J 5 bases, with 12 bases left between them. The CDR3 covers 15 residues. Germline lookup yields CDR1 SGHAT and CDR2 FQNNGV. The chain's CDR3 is CASSLSPTRTGELFF. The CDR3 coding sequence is TGTGCCAGCAGCTTAAGTCCCACGAGGACCGGGGAGCTGTTTTTT.

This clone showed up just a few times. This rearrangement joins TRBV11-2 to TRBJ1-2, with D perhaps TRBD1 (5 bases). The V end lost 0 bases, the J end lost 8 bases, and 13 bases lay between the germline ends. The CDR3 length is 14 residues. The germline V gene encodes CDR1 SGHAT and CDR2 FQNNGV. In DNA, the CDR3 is TGTGCCAGCAGCTTAGATCGGGTAGGGGCGGGCTACACCTTC. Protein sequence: CASSLDRVGAGYTF.

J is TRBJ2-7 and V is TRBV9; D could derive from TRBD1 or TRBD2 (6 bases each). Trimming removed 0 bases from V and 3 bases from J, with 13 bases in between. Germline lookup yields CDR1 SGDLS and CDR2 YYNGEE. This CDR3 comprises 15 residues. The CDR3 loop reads CASSVEVGGGYEQYF. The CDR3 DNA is TGTGCCAGCAGCGTAGAGGTTGGAGGGGGCTACGAGCAGTACTTC. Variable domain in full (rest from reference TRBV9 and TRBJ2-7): DSGVTQTPKHLITATGQRVTLRCSPRSGDLSVYWYQQSLDQGLQFLIQYYNGEERAKGNILERFSAQQFPDLHSELNLSSLELGDSALYFCASSVEVGGGYEQYFGPGTRLTVT.

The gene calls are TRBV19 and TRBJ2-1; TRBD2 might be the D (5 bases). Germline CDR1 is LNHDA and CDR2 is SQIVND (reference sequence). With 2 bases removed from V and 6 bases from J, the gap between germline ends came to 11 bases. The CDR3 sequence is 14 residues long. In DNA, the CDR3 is TGTGCCAGTAGTATATTGAGGACTGTCAATGAGCAGTTCTTC. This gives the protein CASSILRTVNEQFF. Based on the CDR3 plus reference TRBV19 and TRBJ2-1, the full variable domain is DGGITQSPKYLFRKEGQNVTLSCEQNLNHDAMYWYRQDPGQGLRLIYYSQIVNDFQKGDIAEGYSVSREKKESFPLTVTSAQKNPTAFYLCASSILRTVNEQFFGPGTRLTVL.

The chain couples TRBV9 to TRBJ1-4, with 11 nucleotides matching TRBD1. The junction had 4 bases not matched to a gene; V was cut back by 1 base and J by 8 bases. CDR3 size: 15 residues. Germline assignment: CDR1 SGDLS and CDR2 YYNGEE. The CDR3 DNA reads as TGTGCCAGCAGCGTAACCGGGACAGGGGGGGAAAAACTGTTTTTT. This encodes CASSVTGTGGEKLFF.

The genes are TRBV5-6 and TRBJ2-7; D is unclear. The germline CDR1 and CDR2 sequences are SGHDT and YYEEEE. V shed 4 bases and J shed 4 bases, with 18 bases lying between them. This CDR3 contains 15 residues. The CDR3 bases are TGTGCCAGCAGCCCCCCCGGGTTTAAACTATACGAGCAGTACTTC. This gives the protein CASSPPGFKLYEQYF.

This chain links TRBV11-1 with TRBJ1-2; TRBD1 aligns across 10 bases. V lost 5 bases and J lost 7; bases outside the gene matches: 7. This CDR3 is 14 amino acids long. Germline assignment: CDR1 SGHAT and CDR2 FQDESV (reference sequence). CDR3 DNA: TGTGCCAGCAGCGCACGACAGGGGGCGTTTGGCTACACCTTC. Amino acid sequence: CASSARQGAFGYTF.